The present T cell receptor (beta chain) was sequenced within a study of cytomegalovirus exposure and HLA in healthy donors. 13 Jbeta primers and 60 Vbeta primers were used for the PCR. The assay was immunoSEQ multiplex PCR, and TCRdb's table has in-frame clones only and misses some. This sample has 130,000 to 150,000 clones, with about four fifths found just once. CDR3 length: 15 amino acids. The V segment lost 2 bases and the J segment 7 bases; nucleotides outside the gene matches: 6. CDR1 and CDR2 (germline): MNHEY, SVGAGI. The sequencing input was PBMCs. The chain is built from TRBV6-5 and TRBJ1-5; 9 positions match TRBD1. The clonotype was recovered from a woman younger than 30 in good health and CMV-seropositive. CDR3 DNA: TGTGCCAGCAGTTACACAGGGGGCCCGGGGCAGCCCCAGCATTTT. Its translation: CASSYTGGPGQPQHF.